This record covers a single T cell receptor beta chain. The antigen is undetermined. Described treatment: randomized to nivolumab then ipilimumab (arm A) or the reverse (arm B). This sample was included in a study of sequential checkpoint blockade in melanoma. Across the study: Randomization was 1:1 between first-line nivolumab→ipilimumab and ipilimumab→nivolumab. Approximately 20 patients had tumor biopsies before treatment and at week 13. After both sequences, patients received maintenance nivolumab. Study-wide findings and caveats: For nivolumab-first patients, baseline tumor clonality was associated with response.

Data came from immunoSEQ multiplex PCR; TCRdb stores just in-frame clones and leaves some out. Of approximately 4,900 clones in the sample, around 25% were seen once. CDR1 is MNHGY and CDR2 is SAAAGT in the germline V gene. Trimming took 5 bases from V and 6 from J; bases not matched to a gene: 12. There are 16 residues in the CDR3. The sample was tumor tissue (inferred from file names), taken from a patient given nivolumab and ipilimumab in sequence. The clonotype was recovered from a human donor with melanoma. This chain uses TRBV6-8 with TRBJ2-2; 7 bases fit TRBD1. CDR3 bases: TGTGCCAGCAGTCCAACGACAGGGAAGGGACCCGGGGAGCTGTTTTTT. Its translation is CASSPTTGKGPGELFF.